The source of this T cell receptor beta chain is a study of shared clonotypes between healthy human individuals. Study-level results: The study's rarefaction showed incomplete sorted-subset sequencing despite large depth.

The naive CD8 fraction comprised CD45RO-negative cells positively selected for CCR7 and excluded terminally differentiated effector memory CD45RA+ cells. Germline CDR1 SGHDT, CDR2 YYEEEE. The CDR3 is 15 residues long. Trimming pared 0 bases from V and 5 bases from J, leaving 14 bases between. As for this clone: Its antigen remains unidentified.

The authors' processing: Filtering differed, since immunoSEQ gave only junction sequences and no quality scores. Libraries were prepared by immunoSEQ multiplex PCR; TCRdb keeps only in-frame clonotypes and omits some of them. That table is the source of V, J and clone size, and D and trimming were worked out from the DNA. The table records 650,000 to 800,000 clones, about 90% of them present only once. Sequencing was carried out using naive CD8+ T cells sorted from blood. The chain combines TRBV5-6 with TRBJ1-1; no firm D call. This TCR was sampled from a young man in good health. CDR3: CASSLAPGRVTEAFF. The CDR3 DNA follows: TGTGCCAGCAGCTTGGCTCCGGGGAGGGTGACTGAAGCTTTCTTT.